The next 29 T cell receptor beta chains were all read from a single sample in a study of blood T cell repertoires in COVID-19. Profiling relied on immunoSEQ multiplex PCR, and the TCRdb table lists in-frame clones only, not all of them. This table holds over 250,000 clones, 80% to 90% found once. The specimen was peripheral blood. The receptors shown here come from a woman in her 70s with acute or convalescent COVID-19.

The gene calls are TRBV2 and TRBJ2-1, with TRBD2 as a possible D gene (5 bases). The CDR3 spans 16 residues. CDR1 and CDR2 from the germline V gene are SNHLY and FYNNEI. The V and J ends lost 4 bases and 0 bases respectively, with 13 bases between them. This CDR3 reads CASSVTAGSSYNEQFF. CDR3 DNA sequence: TGTGCCAGCAGTGTGACTGCTGGGAGCTCCTACAATGAGCAGTTCTTC.

This chain's CDR3 is CAWKVGGGLYTGELFF. The CDR3 DNA sequence: TGTGCCTGGAAAGTCGGAGGGGGCCTTTACACCGGGGAGCTGTTTTTT. This chain links TRBV30 with TRBJ2-2; D is possibly TRBD1 (7 bases). The CDR3 spans 16 residues. Trimming left V 4 bases short and J 3 bases short, with 18 bases between. Looked up from germline, CDR1 is GTSNPN and CDR2 is SVGIG (reference sequence).

This clone occurred a few times. The V and J genes are TRBV11-1 and TRBJ1-1, with 8 bases matching TRBD1. CDR3 size: 14 residues. Unmatched junction bases numbered 8, after V lost 5 bases and J lost 6 bases. The germline V gene encodes CDR1 SGHAT and CDR2 FQDESV (reference sequence). CDR3 amino acids: CASSHRDRSPEAFF. CDR3 nucleotide sequence: TGTGCCAGCAGCCACCGGGACAGGAGTCCTGAAGCTTTCTTT.

The chain has TRBV5-4 and TRBJ2-7; 9 nucleotides agree with TRBD1. CDR3 length equals 14 residues. The ends lost 4 bases at V and 5 bases at J; junction bases unmatched: 7. Germline CDR1 SGHNT, CDR2 YYREEE (reference sequence). CDR3 DNA sequence: TGTGCCAGCAGCCCCGGGGGACAGGGCCACGAGCAGTACTTC. This encodes CASSPGGQGHEQYF.

The chain uses TRBV24-1 and TRBJ1-1; a possible D gene is TRBD1 (6 bases). Germline V gives CDR1 KGHDR, CDR2 SFDVKD. With 7 bases removed from V and 6 bases from J, the gap between germline ends came to 17 bases. This CDR3 is 14 amino acids long. CDR3 region: CATRGFGPGAEAFF. The CDR3 coding sequence is TGTGCCACCAGGGGCTTTGGGCCAGGGGCTGAAGCTTTCTTT.

The chain combines TRBV27 with TRBJ1-1, with unresolved D. The CDR3 is 13 amino acids. V was pared by 6 bases and J by 4 bases, with 12 bases between. Germline V gene sequence: CDR1 MNHEY, CDR2 SMNVEV (reference sequence). The CDR3 DNA reads TGTGCCAGCAGAATTAGGGAGTCCACTGAAGCTTTCTTT. It is translated as CASRIRESTEAFF.

The chain uses TRBV19 and TRBJ1-3, with 7 bases matching TRBD1. Trimming took 6 bases from V and 0 from J; bases not matched to a gene: 2. Germline CDR1 reads LNHDA; CDR2 reads SQIVND (reference sequence). The CDR3 totals 14 residues. The chain's CDR3 is CASRTGDSGNTIYF. Written as DNA, the CDR3 is TGTGCCAGTAGAACAGGGGACTCTGGAAACACCATATATTTT. The complete variable domain, with remaining parts taken from reference TRBV19 and TRBJ1-3, reads DGGITQSPKYLFRKEGQNVTLSCEQNLNHDAMYWYRQDPGQGLRLIYYSQIVNDFQKGDIAEGYSVSREKKESFPLTVTSAQKNPTAFYLCASRTGDSGNTIYFGEGSWLTVV.

The V call is TRBV18, the J call TRBJ1-1, with 8 bases aligning to TRBD1. This CDR3 region has 17 residues. Germline CDR1 is KGHSH and CDR2 is LQKENI. Trimming removed 5 bases from V and 1 base from J; junction bases left unmatched: 12. The CDR3 region is CASSESGGLGSNTEAFF. The DNA of the CDR3 is TGTGCCAGCTCAGAATCAGGGGGCTTGGGATCGAACACTGAAGCTTTCTTT.

The CDR3 loop is CASSQERLAGETQYF. The CDR3 DNA is TGCGCCAGCAGCCAAGAGCGTCTAGCCGGGGAGACCCAGTACTTC. The chain carries TRBV4-1 and TRBJ2-5; tentative D call: TRBD2 (5 bases). Between the trimmed V and J ends, which lost 0 bases and 5 bases, there was a span of 13 bases. The length of the CDR3 is 15 residues. Germline values: CDR1 MGHRA, CDR2 YSYEKL.

The chain employs TRBV18 and TRBJ2-2; D uncertain. Germline lookup yields CDR1 KGHSH and CDR2 LQKENI. CDR3 length equals 13 residues. The V end was cut by 2 bases, the J end by 4 bases, with 5 bases between. Written as DNA, the CDR3 is TGTGCCAGCTCACCAGTACTCACCGGGGAGCTGTTTTTT. It translates to CASSPVLTGELFF.

In its sample, this clone was seen a few times. DNA for the CDR3: TGTGCCAGCAGCCAAGGACTCGGACTCGGGACCTACGAGCAGTACTTC. Its protein is CASSQGLGLGTYEQYF. V and J are TRBV3-1 (or the pseudogene TRBV3-2) and TRBJ2-7; D perhaps matches TRBD2 (5 bases). The CDR3 consists of 16 residues. Germline V gives CDR1 LGHDT, CDR2 YNNKEL (reference sequence). V was clipped by 1 base and J by 2 bases, with 15 bases between them.

V gene TRBV19 combines with J gene TRBJ1-1, with 7 bases identical to TRBD1. Germline loops: CDR1 LNHDA, CDR2 SQIVND (reference sequence). The CDR3 contains 15 residues. After removal of 5 bases from V and 6 bases from J, the junction contained 12 bases not matched to a gene. CDR3 nucleotide sequence: TGTGCCAGTAGTCCTCCGGACAGGTGGGCGTCTGAAGCTTTCTTT. Translation gives CASSPPDRWASEAFF.

This chain connects TRBV3-1 (or the pseudogene TRBV3-2) to TRBJ2-1, with 7 bases aligning to TRBD2. This CDR3 region has 16 residues. The V gene end was trimmed by 4 bases and the J gene end by 4 bases; junction bases not matched to a gene: 10. Germline loops: CDR1 LGHDT, CDR2 YNNKEL (reference sequence). The CDR3 sequence is CASSPVGNSGYNEQFF. The DNA of the CDR3 is TGTGCCAGCAGCCCGGTAGGGAATAGCGGGTACAATGAGCAGTTCTTC.

V usage is TRBV7-3 and J usage is TRBJ1-1, with 7 bases matching TRBD1. This CDR3 has 14 residues. The germline V gene encodes CDR1 SGHTA and CDR2 FQGTGA. Trimming removed 5 bases from V and 4 bases from J; junction bases left unmatched: 7. The CDR3 DNA sequence: TGTGCCAGCAGCCCAGTCGCAGGGGGCACTGAAGCTTTCTTT. It encodes CASSPVAGGTEAFF.

This clone was picked up a small number of times. The V call is TRBV2, the J call TRBJ1-1; maybe TRBD1 (5 bases). Trimming shortened V by 7 bases and J by 0 bases, and 9 bases separated the two germline ends. The CDR3 has 13 amino acids. The germline CDR1 and CDR2 sequences are SNHLY and FYNNEI. The CDR3 loop is CASTAGLNTEAFF. CDR3 sequence (DNA): TGTGCCAGCACCGCGGGGCTGAACACTGAAGCTTTCTTT.

V usage is TRBV4-1 and J usage is TRBJ2-6, with D unclear. V was trimmed by 0 bases and J by 2 bases, leaving 8 bases between them. The V gene's germline CDR1 is MGHRA and CDR2 YSYEKL. CDR3 length equals 16 residues. The CDR3 protein is CASSQEGVAGANVLTF. The CDR3 DNA is TGCGCCAGCAGCCAAGAAGGAGTTGCTGGGGCCAACGTCCTGACTTTC.

This chain links TRBV7-8 with TRBJ2-3; D not resolved. The CDR3 loop spans 16 amino acids. With 6 bases removed from V and 4 bases from J, the gap between germline ends came to 20 bases. CDR1 and CDR2 from the germline V gene are SGHVS and FQNEAQ. For the CDR3, the DNA is TGTGCCAGCAGGCCATGGGCGTTCCGCGAATCAGATACGCAGTATTTT. Amino acid sequence: CASRPWAFRESDTQYF.

The chain has TRBV13 and TRBJ1-1; a weak D match, TRBD1 (5 bases). CDR1 is PRHDT, CDR2 FYEKMQ, per germline (reference sequence). The CDR3 has 16 amino acids. V lost 8 bases to trimming and J lost 1 base, with 20 bases between them. CDR3 coding DNA: TGTGCCAGCCTCCCCCCCGGGGGGTCCGAGAACACTGAAGCTTTCTTT. Translation: CASLPPGGSENTEAFF. The full variable domain, rest sourced from reference TRBV13 and TRBJ1-1, is AAGVIQSPRHLIKEKRETATLKCYPIPRHDTVYWYQQGPGQDPQFLISFYEKMQSDKGSIPDRFSAQQFSDYHSELNMSSLELGDSALYFCASLPPGGSENTEAFFGQGTRLTVV.

The gene calls are TRBV18 and TRBJ1-2; TRBD1 agrees at 9 bases. This CDR3 region has 14 residues. Losses at the gene ends were 5 bases for V and 3 bases for J; bases not matched to a gene: 4. CDR1 is KGHSH, CDR2 LQKENI, per germline. The CDR3 spells CASSSGQGDYGYTF. Written as DNA, the CDR3 is TGTGCCAGCTCATCGGGACAGGGAGACTATGGCTACACCTTC.

The rearrangement joins TRBV2 to TRBJ2-1, with D possibly being TRBD2 (5 bases). Trimming shortened V by 4 bases and J by 0 bases, and 7 bases separated the two germline ends. Germline CDR1 SNHLY, CDR2 FYNNEI. The CDR3 is made up of 14 amino acids. CDR3 residues: CASSAEDSYNEQFF. CDR3 DNA: TGTGCCAGCAGTGCGGAGGACTCCTACAATGAGCAGTTCTTC.

The chain carries TRBV5-4 and TRBJ1-2; no definite D call. The CDR3 runs to 16 residues. Trimming cost V 0 bases and J 7 bases, with 19 bases left between them. CDR1 and CDR2 (germline): SGHNT, YYREEE (reference sequence). CDR3 loop: CASSLAWSGSSGGYTF. The DNA for the CDR3 is TGTGCCAGCAGCTTGGCCTGGTCGGGGTCCTCTGGTGGCTACACCTTC.

This rearrangement joins TRBV5-1 to TRBJ1-4, with D uncertain. Per germline, CDR1 SGHRS and CDR2 YFSETQ. This CDR3 spans 15 amino acids. Trimming cost V 0 bases and J 2 bases, with 8 bases left between them. Here the CDR3 reads CASSLGPQTNEKLFF. The CDR3 DNA reads TGCGCCAGCAGCTTGGGCCCACAGACTAATGAAAAACTGTTTTTT. Full variable domain (missing parts from reference TRBV5-1 and TRBJ1-4): KAGVTQTPRYLIKTRGQQVTLSCSPISGHRSVSWYQQTPGQGLQFLFEYFSETQRNKGNFPGRFSGRQFSNSRSEMNVSTLELGDSALYLCASSLGPQTNEKLFFGSGTQLSVL.

The CDR3 sequence is CASSWPPGQGKNEQFF. The CDR3 region has the DNA TGTGCCAGCAGCTGGCCCCCGGGACAGGGTAAAAATGAGCAGTTCTTC. This chain connects TRBV5-4 to TRBJ2-1, with 9 bases matching TRBD1. The CDR3 runs 16 residues. Germline values: CDR1 SGHNT, CDR2 YYREEE (reference sequence). Unmatched junction bases numbered 11, after V lost 3 bases and J lost 7 bases.

The chain is built from TRBV4-1 and TRBJ1-3; perhaps TRBD1 as D (6 bases). V lost 4 bases and J lost 4, with 29 bases in between. This CDR3 has 20 residues. Germline V gives CDR1 MGHRA, CDR2 YSYEKL. The CDR3 sequence: CASSPTTTGQTGTGGNTIYF. The CDR3 nucleotides read TGCGCCAGCAGCCCGACCACGACAGGACAGACTGGTACTGGAGGAAACACCATATATTTT.

The CDR3, as DNA: TGTGCCAGCAGCCAAGATACGGGGGGATACACAGATACGCAGTATTTT. Residues: CASSQDTGGYTDTQYF. The gene calls are TRBV3-1 (or the pseudogene TRBV3-2) and TRBJ2-3; TRBD2 matches at 7 bases. The CDR3 extends over 16 amino acids. The germline CDR1 and CDR2 sequences are LGHDT and YNNKEL (reference sequence). V dropped 0 bases and J dropped 2; count of bases not matched to a gene: 5.

The chain combines TRBV3-1 (or the pseudogene TRBV3-2) with TRBJ1-2, with D unresolved. With 3 bases removed from V and 0 bases from J, the gap between germline ends came to 5 bases. This CDR3 has 13 amino acids. Germline V gene sequence: CDR1 LGHDT, CDR2 YNNKEL (reference sequence). The CDR3 region has the DNA TGTGCCAGCAGCCAGACAACTAACTATGGCTACACCTTC. Translation: CASSQTTNYGYTF.

This clone turned up a few times. V gene TRBV15 combines with J gene TRBJ2-1; D not certain. The V gene lost 8 bases and the J gene lost 7 bases, with 12 bases spanning the gap. This CDR3 has 12 residues. Germline CDR1 and CDR2: LNHNV and YYDKDF (reference sequence). For the CDR3, the DNA is TGTGCCACCGGATGGTCGAGGAATGAGCAGTTCTTC. Encoded protein: CATGWSRNEQFF.

The CDR3: CASYDRGGNQPQHF. The CDR3 DNA reads TGTGCCAGCTATGACAGGGGTGGCAATCAGCCCCAGCATTTT. The chain uses TRBV6-5 and TRBJ1-5; TRBD1 agrees at 8 bases. The V gene's germline CDR1 is MNHEY and CDR2 SVGAGI. V lost 8 bases, J lost 2 bases, and 5 bases stayed unmatched. The CDR3 runs to 14 residues.

V is TRBV2 and J is TRBJ1-2, with TRBD1 as a possible D gene (5 bases). Looked up from germline, CDR1 is SNHLY and CDR2 is FYNNEI. This CDR3 has 12 amino acids. V was trimmed by 7 bases and J by 2 bases, leaving 8 bases between them. The CDR3 protein is CASTQGNYGYTF. The CDR3, as DNA: TGTGCCAGCACTCAGGGCAACTATGGCTACACCTTC.